This T cell receptor (beta chain) was identified during a study of T cells after yellow fever vaccination. TCRdb independently ran MiXCR on the 5' RACE reads; one entry per CDR3 protein. The repertoire holds roughly 520,000 distinct CDR3 sequences, about a fifth seen once, with roughly 16% in the top ten. This clonotype was seen a few times. This CDR3 has 16 amino acids. V lost 0 bases and J 2 bases, leaving 11 bases between the germline ends. Germline V gives CDR1 SGHDN, CDR2 FVKESK. This receptor was taken from a man younger than 30 who received the YFV17D yellow fever vaccine. The sample consisted of PBMCs, taken 21 days after the first yellow fever vaccination. This sequence joins TRBV14 and TRBJ2-1; D call uncertain. CDR3 bases: TGTGCCAGCAGCCAAGATCTTTTGAGGCCCTACAATGAGCAGTTCTTC. Amino acids: CASSQDLLRPYNEQFF.